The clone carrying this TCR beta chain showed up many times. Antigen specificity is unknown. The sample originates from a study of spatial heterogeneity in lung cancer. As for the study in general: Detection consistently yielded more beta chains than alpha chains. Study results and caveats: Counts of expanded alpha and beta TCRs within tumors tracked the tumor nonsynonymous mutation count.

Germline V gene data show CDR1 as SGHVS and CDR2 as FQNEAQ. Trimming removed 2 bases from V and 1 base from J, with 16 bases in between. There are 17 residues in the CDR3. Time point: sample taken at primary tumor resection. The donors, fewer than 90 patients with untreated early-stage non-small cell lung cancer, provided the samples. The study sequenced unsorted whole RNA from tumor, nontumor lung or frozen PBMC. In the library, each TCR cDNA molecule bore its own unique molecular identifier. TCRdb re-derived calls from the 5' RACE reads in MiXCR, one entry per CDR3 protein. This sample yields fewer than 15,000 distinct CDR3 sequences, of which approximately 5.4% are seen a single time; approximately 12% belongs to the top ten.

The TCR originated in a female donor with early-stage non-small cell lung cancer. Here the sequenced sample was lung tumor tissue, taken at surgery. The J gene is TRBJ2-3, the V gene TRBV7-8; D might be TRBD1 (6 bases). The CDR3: CASSLYSLEGGTDTQYF. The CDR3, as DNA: TGTGCCAGCAGCTTATACTCTCTAGAGGGGGGCACAGATACGCAGTATTTT.